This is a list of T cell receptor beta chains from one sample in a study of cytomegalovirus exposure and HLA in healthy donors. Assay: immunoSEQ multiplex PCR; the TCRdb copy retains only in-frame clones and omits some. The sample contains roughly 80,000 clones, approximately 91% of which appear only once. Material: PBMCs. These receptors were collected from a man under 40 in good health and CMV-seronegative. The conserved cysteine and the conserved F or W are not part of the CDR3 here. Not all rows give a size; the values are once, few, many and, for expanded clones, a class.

ASRHDTGGGEQY	TRBJ2-7	TRBV28	few
ASSFFGQFNEQF	TRBJ2-1	TRBV27	-
ASSIRTSGNTDTQY	TRBJ2-3	TRBV19	-
ASKGGQYPYEQY	TRBJ2-7	TRBV27	-
ASSLVGAQVVYGYT	TRBJ1-2	TRBV7-9	-
ASSPEIPGLGLF	TRBJ1-4	TRBV7-8	-
ASTTTGTSGNTIY	TRBJ1-3	TRBV19	-
ASSPSPVPEAF	TRBJ1-1	TRBV18	-
ASSHLDSSNQPQH	TRBJ1-5	TRBV4-1	once
ASRVPGGQETQY	TRBJ2-5	TRBV6-5	once
ASSQISAGFGEQF	TRBJ2-1	TRBV14	-
ASSLRDRGRGGELF	TRBJ2-2	TRBV9	-
ASSGGQGMFYGQY	TRBJ2-7	TRBV2	few
ASSLRQGRDTIY	TRBJ1-3	TRBV18	-
ASKGQGALYGYT	TRBJ1-2	TRBV6-5	-
ASSDSRGGDTQY	TRBJ2-3	TRBV6-4	few
ASSSPGRVQETQY	TRBJ2-5	TRBV28	-
ASSLRGNEQF	TRBJ2-1	TRBV27	-
ASSFPPSRGTGELF	TRBJ2-2	TRBV6-5	-
ASSLPAGGISGNTIY	TRBJ1-3	TRBV28	-
ASSNPGQDYEQY	TRBJ2-7	TRBV5-1	-
ASSELGGRGRDEQF	TRBJ2-1	TRBV10-1	-
ASQRGGAGNTIY	TRBJ1-3	TRBV28	once
ASRPARERGSEQY	TRBJ2-7	TRBV6-5	-
ASSEGTGEADGYT	TRBJ1-2	TRBV6-1	few
ASKGGRLANTQY	TRBJ2-3	TRBV2	few
ASSQASVTSGYEQY	TRBJ2-7	TRBV4-1	-
ASSADRGLVLGYT	TRBJ1-2	TRBV9	once
AWRIQGVQQY	TRBJ2-7	TRBV30	-
ASSLLQGSAEAF	TRBJ1-1	TRBV5-4	-
ASSLGDSNEQF	TRBJ2-1	TRBV10-2	-
AAGALTYEQY	TRBJ2-7	TRBV6-5	-
ATSRVLGMAGANNEQF	TRBJ2-1	TRBV15	once
ASSISAGGPNYGYT	TRBJ1-2	TRBV19	-
ASSLVGGGDTQY	TRBJ2-3	TRBV7-6	-
ASRKTGGPLETQY	TRBJ2-5	TRBV11-1	-
ASTPGGPSHEQY	TRBJ2-7	TRBV7-9	-
ASSNYLDRDYGYT	TRBJ1-2	TRBV19	-
ASSLANLAKNIQY	TRBJ2-4	TRBV2	-
ASSYVTGQNYGYT	TRBJ1-2	TRBV6-6	-
ASSPRVPPD	TRBJ2-7	TRBV6-1	-
ASSPREVAGVSTQY	TRBJ2-3	TRBV7-8	-
ASSPDSNHGYT	TRBJ1-2	TRBV18	-